This T cell receptor beta chain was captured by sequencing in a study of PD-L1 blockade in urothelial cancer. Study overall: When patients started atezolizumab in about 2014, it was given at 1,200 mg intravenously every 3 weeks. Males with bladder-origin urothelial cancer constituted about 85% of the 29 patients. Typically, measured as a median, blood samples had approximately 130,000 T cells.

TCRdb's copy holds only in-frame clones and misses some; the assay was immunoSEQ multiplex PCR. The repertoire holds around 19,000 clones, about 80% seen once, with less than 2% in the top ten. V dropped 5 bases and J dropped 2 bases, with 15 bases sitting between them. The CDR3 contains 14 residues. From germline, CDR1 is SQVTM and CDR2 ANQGSEA. Time point indicated: peripheral blood 6 weeks after treatment start. This material consisted of PBMCs, taken around atezolizumab (anti-PD-L1) treatment. The genes are TRBV29-1 and TRBJ1-2, with a weak D call TRBD1 (6 bases). This sequence was found in a man between 45 and 60 years old with urothelial cancer. CDR3 sequence (DNA): TGCAGCGTTTCCCGGGACACCCAAAACTATGGCTACACCTTC. This codes for CSVSRDTQNYGYTF.